This T cell receptor (beta chain) was identified in a study of T cells in Graves' hyperthyroidism and ophthalmopathy. Study-level points and caveats: Within blood appeared most thyroid clonotypes that had expanded above 0.001.

There are many counts of this clonotype. As yet, its antigen is unknown. Amplification of TCR beta CDR3 regions was performed using RNA transcripts as template. First-round RT-PCR targeting the TCR CDR3 was performed with the HTBI primer set. TCRdb analysed the multiplex PCR reads with MiXCR anew, one entry per CDR3 protein. The sample has about 420,000 distinct CDR3 sequences; 15% to 18% are singletons. Trimming shortened V by 2 bases and J by 3 bases, and 16 bases separated the two germline ends. The CDR3 has 16 amino acids. This TCR came from a young woman with Graves' hyperthyroidism. Source material: blood. V gene TRBV12-3 or TRBV12-4 combines with J gene TRBJ1-2; D unresolved. This CDR3 reads CASSLYVIDGDYGYTF. Written as DNA, the CDR3 is TGTGCCAGCAGTTTATATGTTATCGACGGTGACTATGGCTACACCTTC.